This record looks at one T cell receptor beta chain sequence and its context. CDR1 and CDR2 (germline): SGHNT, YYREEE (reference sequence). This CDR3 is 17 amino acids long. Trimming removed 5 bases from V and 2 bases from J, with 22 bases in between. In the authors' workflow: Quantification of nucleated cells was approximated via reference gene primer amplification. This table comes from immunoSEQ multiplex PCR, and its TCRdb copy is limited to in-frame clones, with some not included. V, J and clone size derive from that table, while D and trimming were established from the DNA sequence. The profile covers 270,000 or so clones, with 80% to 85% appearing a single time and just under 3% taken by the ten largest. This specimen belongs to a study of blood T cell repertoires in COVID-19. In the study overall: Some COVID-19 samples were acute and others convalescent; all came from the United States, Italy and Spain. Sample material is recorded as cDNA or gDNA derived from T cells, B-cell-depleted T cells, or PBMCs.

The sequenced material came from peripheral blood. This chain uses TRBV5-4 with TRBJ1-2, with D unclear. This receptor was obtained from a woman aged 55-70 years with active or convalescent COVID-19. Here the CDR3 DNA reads TGTGCCAGCAGTGGGGAAGCGGCATCACAACCCAACTATGGCTACACCTTC. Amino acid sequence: CASSGEAASQPNYGYTF.